The rows below give T cell receptor beta chains drawn from one sample of a study of T cells in Graves' hyperthyroidism and ophthalmopathy. MiXCR was run by TCRdb on the multiplex PCR reads, yielding one entry per CDR3 protein. The sample lists about 400,000 distinct CDR3 sequences; approximately 13% were seen once. The source material was blood. These receptors were taken from a woman aged 18-29 years with Graves' hyperthyroidism. Both conserved end residues are part of each CDR3. Fields, in order: D gene, clone size, J gene, V gene, CDR3 protein. D genes are given only for firm matches. The size of a clone is reported for some rows only, either as once, few or many, or as a class for expanded clones.

>NA|many|TRBJ2-5|TRBV7-9
CASSLLQAQETQYF
>TRBD2|NA|TRBJ2-3|TRBV12-3/TRBV12-4
CASGGGRDTQYF
>NA|few|TRBJ2-1|TRBV10-1
CASRGSGTQRALNEQFF
>NA|NA|TRBJ1-3|TRBV9
CASSPLGHSGNTIYF
>NA|many|TRBJ2-7|TRBV28
CASSFIRAGNYEQYF
>TRBD1|NA|TRBJ1-3|TRBV7-3
CASSRDRVGNTIYF
>TRBD1|few|TRBJ2-5|TRBV29-1
CSATGGEETQYF
>TRBD2|NA|TRBJ2-5|TRBV19
CASSRSGGAETQYF
>NA|many|TRBJ2-7|TRBV5-4
CASSGRGPSYEQYF
>NA|many|TRBJ2-7|TRBV4-1
CASSQQSYTYEQYF
>NA|few|TRBJ1-6|TRBV7-8
CASSLVGGSSPLHF
>TRBD2|NA|TRBJ2-1|TRBV11-3
CASSSQSTSGGNYNEQFF
>NA|many|TRBJ2-1|TRBV20-1
CSARVGGASANNYNEQFF
>TRBD2|NA|TRBJ2-1|TRBV19
CASSIGTSGRINEQFF
>NA|many|TRBJ1-1|TRBV5-1
CASRPSQQLNTEAFF
>TRBD2|many|TRBJ2-1|TRBV20-1
CSARPSLAASYNEQFF
>TRBD1|many|TRBJ2-7|TRBV7-2
CASSSTGAWPHEQYF
>NA|many|TRBJ1-1|TRBV12-3/TRBV12-4
CASPWRRVNTEAFF
>NA|many|TRBJ2-2|TRBV20-1
CSARGVESDTGELFF
>NA|NA|TRBJ1-4|TRBV30
CAWRQFRNEKLFF
>NA|NA|TRBJ2-7|TRBV6-2/TRBV6-3
CASSGLDYPYEQYF
>TRBD1|many|TRBJ1-1|TRBV11-3
CASSPGQGLEAFF
>NA|many|TRBJ2-7|TRBV12-3/TRBV12-4
CASTQGTAGYEQYF
>NA|NA|TRBJ2-3|TRBV20-1
CSAVEGQTSTDTQYF
>NA|few|TRBJ2-2|TRBV10-3
CAISEVQGGTGELFF
>NA|NA|TRBJ1-1|TRBV2
CATQYFSGTFF
>NA|many|TRBJ2-7|TRBV27
CASSPSTRAYEQYF
>NA|many|TRBJ2-1|TRBV6-2/TRBV6-3
CASSYPKPEQFF
>TRBD2|many|TRBJ2-7|TRBV29-1
CSVMGLAGGGSYEQYF
>NA|many|TRBJ1-4|TRBV12-3/TRBV12-4
CASRIRGATNEKLFF
>NA|few|TRBJ1-5|TRBV4-1
CASSQERPRGGKNQPQHF
>NA|NA|TRBJ2-3|TRBV24-1
CATSDWTVGNTQYF
>NA|few|TRBJ2-2|TRBV10-1
CASSDRVETGELFF
>NA|NA|TRBJ2-7|TRBV28
CASSSQPGPYEQYF
>TRBD1|NA|TRBJ1-6|TRBV25-1
CASSGQGSSYNSPLHF
>NA|many|TRBJ1-6|TRBV28
CASSLDNSYNSPLHF
>NA|many|TRBJ2-7|TRBV20-1
CSARDPGTLDEQYF
>NA|many|TRBJ2-7|TRBV7-9
CASSSDMVSYEQYF
>NA|many|TRBJ1-1|TRBV7-9
CASSTRGRTEAFF
>TRBD2|many|TRBJ2-5|TRBV9
CASSVASGLVRETQYF
>NA|many|TRBJ2-1|TRBV7-9
CASSLEDGGKFF
>TRBD1|NA|TRBJ1-5|TRBV18
CASSGTGGAGQPQHF
>NA|NA|TRBJ1-3|TRBV29-1
CSVGRGAGNTIYF
>TRBD2|many|TRBJ2-7|TRBV5-1
CASSLGSGAQDYEQYF
>NA|many|TRBJ1-2|TRBV29-1
CSVTSREGPYGYTF
>NA|many|TRBJ2-3|TRBV3-1
CASSLQRNTQYF
>NA|few|TRBJ1-4|TRBV5-1
CASSLDTSTEKLFF
>NA|many|TRBJ1-2|TRBV5-5
CASSLGTVNYGYTF
>TRBD1|NA|TRBJ2-1|TRBV7-3
CASSLTGTVDYNEQFF
>NA|many|TRBJ1-2|TRBV2
CASRDYGYTF
>NA|few|TRBJ1-2|TRBV5-1
CASSLARSGSGYTF
>NA|many|TRBJ2-7|TRBV7-9
CASSSMNPVNSYEQYF